One sample yielded the 7 T cell receptor beta chains listed below, sequenced in a study of T cells after yellow fever vaccination. TCRdb processed the 5' RACE reads anew with MiXCR; each CDR3 protein has one entry. This table holds 600,000 to 750,000 distinct CDR3 sequences, about 12% found once. Sequenced material: PBMCs, taken on the day of the yellow fever booster vaccination. Source of these receptors: a man aged 30 to 39 who received the YFV17D yellow fever vaccine.

There are many counts of this clonotype. The rearrangement links TRBV5-1 to TRBJ1-2; D not resolved. Trimming left V 4 bases short and J 1 base short, with 8 bases between. CDR1 and CDR2 (germline): SGHRS, YFSETQ. There are 13 residues in the CDR3. The CDR3 sequence: CASSLGLNYGYTF. In DNA form, the CDR3 reads TGCGCCAGCAGCCTTGGGCTTAACTATGGCTACACCTTC.

The chain has TRBV29-1 and TRBJ2-7, with TRBD2 identical over 13 bases. This CDR3 is 17 amino acids long. Trimming cost V 1 base and J 0 bases; bases outside gene matches: 6. Germline CDR1 reads SQVTM; CDR2 reads ANQGSEA. The CDR3 region is CSVEGTSGSFSSYEQYF. The CDR3 region has the DNA TGCAGCGTTGAAGGGACTAGCGGGAGTTTTAGCTCCTACGAGCAGTACTTC.

The V gene is TRBV6-1, the J gene TRBJ2-7, with D hard to call. This CDR3 has 14 residues. Germline V lookup: CDR1 MNHNS, CDR2 SASEGT. V shed 6 bases and J shed 0 bases, with 12 bases lying between them. CDR3 sequence: CASRRAVSSYEQYF. For the CDR3, the DNA is TGTGCCAGCAGAAGGGCCGTTAGCTCCTACGAGCAGTACTTC.

The chain carries TRBV20-1 and TRBJ2-7; 7 bases align to TRBD2. The germline V gene has CDR1 DFQATT and CDR2 SNEGSKA (reference sequence). V was clipped by 3 bases and J by 1 base; unmatched bases: 9. The CDR3 loop spans 15 amino acids. In DNA form, the CDR3 reads TGCAGTGCTAGCGGGCGGGAGCACTATTCCTACGAGCAGTACTTC. Translating it yields CSASGREHYSYEQYF.

This clonotype was counted between two and nine times. The chain uses TRBV5-1 and TRBJ2-1; TRBD2 is a possible D gene (5 bases). CDR1 and CDR2 from the germline V gene are SGHRS and YFSETQ. V lost 1 base to trimming and J lost 1 base, with 12 bases between them. The CDR3 sequence is 16 residues long. Written as DNA, the CDR3 is TGCGCCAGCAGCTTGAGTGGGAGAAGATCCTACAATGAGCAGTTCTTC. It encodes CASSLSGRRSYNEQFF. The whole variable domain, remainder taken from reference TRBV5-1 and TRBJ2-1, is KAGVTQTPRYLIKTRGQQVTLSCSPISGHRSVSWYQQTPGQGLQFLFEYFSETQRNKGNFPGRFSGRQFSNSRSEMNVSTLELGDSALYLCASSLSGRRSYNEQFFGPGTRLTVL.

This clonotype was found many times. The genes are TRBV20-1 and TRBJ1-6; possibly TRBD1 for D (6 bases). The CDR3 runs 17 residues. Trimming pared 0 bases from V and 0 bases from J, leaving 12 bases between. The germline CDR1 and CDR2 sequences are DFQATT and SNEGSKA (reference sequence). CDR3 residues: CSARDWGQSSYNSPLHF. The CDR3 bases are TGCAGTGCTAGAGACTGGGGGCAGAGCTCCTATAATTCACCCCTCCACTTT.

The V gene is TRBV7-9, the J gene TRBJ1-4, with D unresolved. The CDR3 extends over 14 amino acids. Germline CDR1 and CDR2: SEHNR and FQNEAQ (reference sequence). Trimming took 2 bases from V and 3 from J, leaving 7 bases between them. DNA of the CDR3: TGTGCCAGCAGCTTAAGGTCGGCTAATGAAAAACTGTTTTTT. It codes for CASSLRSANEKLFF.